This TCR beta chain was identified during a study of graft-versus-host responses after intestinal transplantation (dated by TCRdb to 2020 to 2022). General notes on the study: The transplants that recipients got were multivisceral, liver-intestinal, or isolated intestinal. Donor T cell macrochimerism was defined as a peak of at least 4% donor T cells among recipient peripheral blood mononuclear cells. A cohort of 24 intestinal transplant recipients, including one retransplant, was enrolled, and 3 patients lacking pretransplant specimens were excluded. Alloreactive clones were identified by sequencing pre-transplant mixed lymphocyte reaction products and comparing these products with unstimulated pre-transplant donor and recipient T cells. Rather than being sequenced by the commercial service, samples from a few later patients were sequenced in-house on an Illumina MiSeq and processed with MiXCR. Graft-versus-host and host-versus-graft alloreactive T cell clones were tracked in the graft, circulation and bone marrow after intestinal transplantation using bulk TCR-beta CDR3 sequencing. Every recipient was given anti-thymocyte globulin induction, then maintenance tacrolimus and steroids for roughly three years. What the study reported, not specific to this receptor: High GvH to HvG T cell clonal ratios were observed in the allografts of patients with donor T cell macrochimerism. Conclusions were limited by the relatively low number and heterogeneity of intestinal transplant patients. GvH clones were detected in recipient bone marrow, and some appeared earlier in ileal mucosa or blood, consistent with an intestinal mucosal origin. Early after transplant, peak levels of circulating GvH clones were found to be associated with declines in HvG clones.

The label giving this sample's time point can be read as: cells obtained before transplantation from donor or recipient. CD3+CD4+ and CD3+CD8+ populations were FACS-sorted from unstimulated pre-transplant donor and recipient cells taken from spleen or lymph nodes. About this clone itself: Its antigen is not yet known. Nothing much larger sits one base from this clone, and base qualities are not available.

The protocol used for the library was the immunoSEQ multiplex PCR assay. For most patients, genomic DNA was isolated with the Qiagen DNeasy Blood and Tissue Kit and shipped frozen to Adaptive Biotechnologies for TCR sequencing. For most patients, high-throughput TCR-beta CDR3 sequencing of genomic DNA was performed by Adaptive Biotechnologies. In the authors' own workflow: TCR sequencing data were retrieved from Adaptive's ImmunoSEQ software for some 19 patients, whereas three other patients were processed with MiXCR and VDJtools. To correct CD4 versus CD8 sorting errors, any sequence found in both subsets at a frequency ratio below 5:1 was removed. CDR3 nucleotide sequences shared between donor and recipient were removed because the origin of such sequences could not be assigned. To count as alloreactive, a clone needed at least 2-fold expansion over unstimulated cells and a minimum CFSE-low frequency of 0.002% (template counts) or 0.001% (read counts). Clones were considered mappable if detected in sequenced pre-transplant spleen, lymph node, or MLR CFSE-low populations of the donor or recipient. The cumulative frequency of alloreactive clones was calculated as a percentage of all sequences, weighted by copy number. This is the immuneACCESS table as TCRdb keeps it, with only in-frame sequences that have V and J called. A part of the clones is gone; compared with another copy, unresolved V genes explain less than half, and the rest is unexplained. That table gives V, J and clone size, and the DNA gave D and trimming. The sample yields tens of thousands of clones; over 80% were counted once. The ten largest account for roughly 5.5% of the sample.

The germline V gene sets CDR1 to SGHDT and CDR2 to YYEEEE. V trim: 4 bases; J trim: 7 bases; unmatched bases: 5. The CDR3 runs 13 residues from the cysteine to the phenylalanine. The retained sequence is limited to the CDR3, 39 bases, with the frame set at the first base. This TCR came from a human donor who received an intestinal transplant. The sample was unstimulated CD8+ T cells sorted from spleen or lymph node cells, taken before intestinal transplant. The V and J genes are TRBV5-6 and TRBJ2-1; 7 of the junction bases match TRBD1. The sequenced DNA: TGTGCCAGCAGCGCCGGGACAGCTAATGAGCAGTTCTTC. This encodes CASSAGTANEQFF.